These 18 T cell receptor beta chains came from one sample sequenced in a study of a mutant IDH1 vaccine in newly diagnosed glioma. The antigens of these receptors remain unknown. As for time point: week 11, during vaccination. A single vaccine dose contained 300 ug of mutant IDH1 20-mer peptide, and topical imiquimod was used with it. Here immunoSEQ multiplex PCR was the method, and the copy in TCRdb shows in-frame clones only, minus some. In the table there are roughly 60,000 clones, roughly four fifths of which are singletons. The sample in question was PBMCs, obtained from a glioma patient whose treatment included an IDH1 peptide vaccine. The receptors were sampled from a man in his thirties or forties with glioma.

The rearrangement links TRBV5-1 to TRBJ2-3; 14 bases agree with TRBD2. V lost 4 bases to trimming and J lost 5 bases; unmatched junction nucleotides: 6. The CDR3 runs 16 residues. The germline V gene has CDR1 SGHRS and CDR2 YFSETQ. CDR3 sequence: CASSKTSGGAEDTQYF. CDR3 bases: TGCGCCAGCAGCAAGACTAGCGGGGGGGCCGAAGATACGCAGTATTTT.

As for this clone: Distinct nucleotide sequences in the sample also encode this CDR3. The V call is TRBV27, the J call TRBJ2-7, with TRBD1 matching over 8 bases. CDR3 length: 13 residues. V was pared by 3 bases and J by 6 bases, with 4 bases of the junction left unmatched. Germline V gives CDR1 MNHEY, CDR2 SMNVEV (reference sequence). The chain's CDR3 is CASSFGQGAEQYF. CDR3 bases: TGTGCCAGCAGTTTCGGACAGGGAGCCGAGCAGTACTTC.

The chain's CDR3 is CATSRDIYGQPQHF. DNA for the CDR3: TGTGCCACCAGCAGAGACATCTACGGGCAGCCCCAGCATTTT. This chain uses TRBV15 with TRBJ1-5; no clear D gene. V was clipped by 0 bases and J by 7 bases, with 10 bases between them. This CDR3 has 14 residues. In germline, CDR1 is LNHNV, CDR2 YYDKDF (reference sequence).

The chain carries TRBV4-1 and TRBJ2-5; D is perhaps TRBD1 (6 bases). CDR3 length: 15 residues. From germline, CDR1 is MGHRA and CDR2 YSYEKL. V was trimmed by 1 base and J by 1 base, leaving 10 bases between them. CDR3 nucleotides: TGCGCCAGCAGCCAAGTAGAACAGGGCCAAGAGACCCAGTACTTC. Protein: CASSQVEQGQETQYF.

The genes are TRBV7-8 and TRBJ1-5, with a weak D call TRBD1 (5 bases). V lost 1 base, J lost 1 base, and 20 bases lay in between. Germline V lookup: CDR1 SGHVS, CDR2 FQNEAQ. CDR3 length: 19 residues. The CDR3 DNA sequence: TGTGCCAGCAGCTTAGGGGCAGGCGGGTATGGGGGAAGCAATCAGCCCCAGCATTTT. Translation gives CASSLGAGGYGGSNQPQHF. The full variable domain, completed using reference TRBV7-8 and TRBJ1-5, is GAGVSQSPRYKVAKRGQDVALRCDPISGHVSLFWYQQALGQGPEFLTYFQNEAQLDKSGLPSDRFFAERPEGSVSTLKIQRTQQEDSAVYLCASSLGAGGYGGSNQPQHFGDGTRLSIL.

V usage is TRBV7-3 and J usage is TRBJ2-2; no clear D gene. Per germline, CDR1 SGHTA and CDR2 FQGTGA. V lost 3 bases and J 2 bases, leaving 7 bases between the germline ends. The length of the CDR3 is 14 residues. CDR3 sequence: CASSFAFNTGELFF. Here the CDR3 DNA reads TGTGCCAGCAGCTTTGCGTTCAACACCGGGGAGCTGTTTTTT.

The chain couples TRBV6-5 to TRBJ2-4, with 9 positions matching TRBD2. CDR3 size: 16 residues. J lost 5 bases, V lost 2 bases, and 7 bases had no gene match. Germline values: CDR1 MNHEY, CDR2 SVGAGI. In DNA, the CDR3 is TGTGCCAGCAGTTACCGGCGGGAGGGCATAGAAAACATTCAGTACTTC. It encodes CASSYRREGIENIQYF.

The V call is TRBV2, the J call TRBJ1-2, with 12 bases matching TRBD1. Germline assignment: CDR1 SNHLY and CDR2 FYNNEI. Trimming removed 7 bases from V and 4 bases from J; junction bases left unmatched: 4. CDR3 length: 14 amino acids. The CDR3 is CASIGTGGGYGYTF. CDR3 nucleotides: TGTGCCAGCATTGGGACAGGGGGCGGCTATGGCTACACCTTC.

The rearrangement links TRBV6-1 to TRBJ2-1; 11 nucleotides line up with TRBD2. The germline gives CDR1 MNHNS, CDR2 SASEGT. V lost 2 bases to trimming and J lost 4 bases; unmatched junction nucleotides: 4. The length of the CDR3 is 16 residues. The CDR3 DNA follows: TGTGCCAGCAGTGAAAGACTAGCGGGAAAATACAATGAGCAGTTCTTC. It yields the protein CASSERLAGKYNEQFF.

This chain joins TRBV10-3 and TRBJ1-6; D is possibly TRBD1 (5 bases). The germline V gene has CDR1 ENHRY and CDR2 SYGVKD. V lost 6 bases and J 0 bases, leaving 21 bases between the germline ends. This CDR3 comprises 19 residues. DNA of the CDR3: TGTGCCATCAGCGGGGTTTTGGCAGGGAAGAGCTCCTATAATTCACCCCTCCACTTT. It encodes CAISGVLAGKSSYNSPLHF.

V usage is TRBV19 and J usage is TRBJ2-7; D not resolved. There are 14 residues in the CDR3. The ends were cut back, 1 base at V and 2 bases at J, with 9 bases in the middle. Germline V gene sequence: CDR1 LNHDA, CDR2 SQIVND (reference sequence). CDR3 nucleotide sequence: TGTGCCAGTAGTATAGCGGCGGTAACCTACGAGCAGTACTTC. Protein sequence: CASSIAAVTYEQYF.

In this sample, this clone turned up once. The V call is TRBV6-1, the J call TRBJ2-5; D is ambiguous. In germline, CDR1 is MNHNS, CDR2 SASEGT. V was cut by 2 bases and J by 4 bases, with 5 bases left in between. The CDR3 has 12 amino acids. This CDR3 reads CASSESRETQYF. The CDR3 nucleotides read TGTGCCAGCAGTGAAAGTCGAGAGACCCAGTACTTC.

The chain links TRBV5-1 to TRBJ2-1; D gene uncertain. CDR1 and CDR2 (germline): SGHRS, YFSETQ. This CDR3 contains 12 residues. The V gene lost 5 bases and the J gene lost 5 bases, with 8 bases spanning the gap. The CDR3 reads CASRTDHNEQFF. DNA of the CDR3: TGCGCCAGCAGAACAGATCACAATGAGCAGTTCTTC.

This clone was found a few times. The chain employs TRBV5-1 and TRBJ2-7; TRBD1 matches at 9 bases. CDR3 length equals 16 residues. J gave up 5 bases and V 0 bases, and 9 bases lay outside the gene matches. From germline, CDR1 is SGHRS and CDR2 YFSETQ. The CDR3 reads CASSLGPGTGNHEQYF. The CDR3 bases are TGCGCCAGCAGCTTGGGCCCAGGGACAGGGAACCACGAGCAGTACTTC.

The chain carries TRBV4-2 and TRBJ2-1, with 12 bases matching TRBD2. The CDR3 length is 17 residues. The J segment lost 7 bases and the V segment lost 0 bases, leaving 7 bases of the junction unmatched. The germline V gene encodes CDR1 LGHNA and CDR2 YNFKEQ. CDR3 amino acids: CASSQDSLAGGRNEQFF. The CDR3 region has the DNA TGTGCCAGCAGCCAAGATAGTCTAGCGGGGGGGCGGAATGAGCAGTTCTTC.

J is TRBJ1-2 and V is TRBV27; tentatively, D is TRBD1 (6 bases). The CDR3 covers 15 residues. Per germline, CDR1 MNHEY and CDR2 SMNVEV (reference sequence). Trimming pared 5 bases from V and 2 bases from J, leaving 15 bases between. CDR3 sequence reads: CASSLTGTTNYGYTF. In nucleotides, the CDR3 is TGTGCCAGCAGTCTAACCGGGACAACCAACTATGGCTACACCTTC.

This clone was recorded only once. The chain combines TRBV15 with TRBJ2-5; the match to TRBD1 covers 7 bases. J was trimmed by 4 bases and V by 3 bases; bases with no gene match: 11. The CDR3 consists of 16 residues. CDR1 and CDR2 from the germline V gene are LNHNV and YYDKDF (reference sequence). The CDR3 DNA reads as TGTGCCACCAGCAGGGCTACAGGGGTGTGGCGAGAGACCCAGTACTTC. Its protein product is CATSRATGVWRETQYF.

This clone was counted a single time. V is TRBV7-9 and J is TRBJ2-7; 11 nucleotides agree with TRBD2. Germline V gene lookup returns CDR1 SEHNR and CDR2 FQNEAQ (reference sequence). Trimming cost V 4 bases and J 3 bases; bases outside gene matches: 8. This CDR3 is 16 amino acids long. DNA of the CDR3: TGTGCCAGCAGCTCTCCCCAGACTAGCGGGAACTACGAGCAGTACTTC. Protein product: CASSSPQTSGNYEQYF.